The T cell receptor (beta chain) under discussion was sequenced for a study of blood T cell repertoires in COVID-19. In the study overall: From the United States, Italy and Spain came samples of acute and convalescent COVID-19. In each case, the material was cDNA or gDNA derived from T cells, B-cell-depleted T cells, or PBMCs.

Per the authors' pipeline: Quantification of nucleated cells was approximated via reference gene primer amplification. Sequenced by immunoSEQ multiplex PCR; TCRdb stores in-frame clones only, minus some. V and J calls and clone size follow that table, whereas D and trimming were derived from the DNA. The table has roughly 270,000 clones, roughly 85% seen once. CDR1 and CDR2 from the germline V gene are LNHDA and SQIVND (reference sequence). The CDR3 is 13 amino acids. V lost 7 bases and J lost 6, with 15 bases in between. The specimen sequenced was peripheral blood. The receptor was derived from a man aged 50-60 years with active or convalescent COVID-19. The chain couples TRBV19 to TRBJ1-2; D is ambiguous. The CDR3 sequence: CASNSALSHGYTF. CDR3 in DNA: TGTGCCAGTAATAGCGCGTTGTCCCATGGCTACACCTTC. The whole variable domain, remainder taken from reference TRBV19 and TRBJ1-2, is DGGITQSPKYLFRKEGQNVTLSCEQNLNHDAMYWYRQDPGQGLRLIYYSQIVNDFQKGDIAEGYSVSREKKESFPLTVTSAQKNPTAFYLCASNSALSHGYTFGSGTRLTVV.